Shown below are 6 T cell receptor beta chains from a single sample sequenced in a study of T-cell memory formation after mild COVID-19. MiXCR was run by TCRdb on the 5' RACE reads, yielding one entry per CDR3 protein. The repertoire consists of roughly 340,000 distinct CDR3 sequences, with under 25% occurring once and the leading ten covering roughly 23%. Sample: PBMCs or a T cell subset sorted from them (not recorded which). The receptors here all came from a man between 18 and 29 years old who had mild COVID-19 (a few samples of this study predate the infection). Cell type and time point are not known.

This clonotype was seen only a few times. V gene TRBV12-3 or TRBV12-4 combines with J gene TRBJ2-5; a possible D gene is TRBD2 (7 bases). The CDR3 has 13 residues. Trimming left V 7 bases short and J 4 bases short, with 13 bases between. DNA for the CDR3: TGTGCCAGCACCCCTCGGGGGGCAGAGACCCAGTACTTC. This encodes CASTPRGAETQYF.

This clonotype was seen a few times. The chain couples TRBV24-1 to TRBJ2-1; D unresolved. Deletions cut 4 bases from V and 0 bases from J, with 9 bases between. CDR3 length: 15 amino acids. From germline, CDR1 is KGHDR and CDR2 SFDVKD. The CDR3 loop is CATSDGSYSYNEQFF. CDR3 DNA: TGTGCCACCAGTGACGGCAGCTACTCCTACAATGAGCAGTTCTTC.

This clonotype was observed a handful of times. The V call is TRBV20-1, the J call TRBJ1-4; 9 positions match TRBD1. The germline V gene has CDR1 DFQATT and CDR2 SNEGSKA (reference sequence). The CDR3 sequence is 13 residues long. After removal of 2 bases from V and 8 bases from J, the junction contained 3 bases not matched to a gene. The DNA of the CDR3 is TGCAGTGCTAGAAGGGACAGGGTGGAAAAACTGTTTTTT. Translated: CSARRDRVEKLFF.

This clonotype has a handful of counts. The V gene is TRBV7-9, the J gene TRBJ1-1; D gene uncertain. Germline V gene sequence: CDR1 SEHNR, CDR2 FQNEAQ (reference sequence). The CDR3 spans 13 residues. V dropped 4 bases and J dropped 5 bases, with 11 bases sitting between them. CDR3 amino acids: CASSSDDWTEAFF. Here the CDR3 DNA reads TGTGCCAGCAGCTCGGACGACTGGACTGAAGCTTTCTTT.

V usage is TRBV7-2 and J usage is TRBJ2-2; D perhaps matches TRBD1 (5 bases). The germline V and J ends were trimmed by 5 bases and 8 bases, with 21 bases remaining between them. The CDR3 length is 16 residues. The germline gives CDR1 SGHTA, CDR2 FQGNSA. In DNA form, the CDR3 reads TGTGCCAGCAGCCCTCCCGGCAGGGCAGTAACGGGGGAGCTGTTTTTT. Translating it yields CASSPPGRAVTGELFF.

This rearrangement joins TRBV18 to TRBJ2-3; 9 nucleotides align to TRBD2. The germline V gene encodes CDR1 KGHSH and CDR2 LQKENI. Trimming cost V 2 bases and J 2 bases; bases outside gene matches: 5. The CDR3 extends over 16 amino acids. The CDR3: CASSPVAGDLTDTQYF. Here the CDR3 DNA reads TGTGCCAGCTCACCAGTAGCGGGGGACCTCACAGATACGCAGTATTTT. Variable domain in full (rest from reference TRBV18 and TRBJ2-3): NAGVMQNPRHLVRRRGQEARLRCSPMKGHSHVYWYRQLPEEGLKFMVYLQKENIIDESGMPKERFSAEFPKEGPSILRIQQVVRGDSAAYFCASSPVAGDLTDTQYFGPGTRLTVL.